These 15 T cell receptor beta chains originate from one sample sequenced in a study of T cell changes during pregnancy in multiple sclerosis. The protocol was immunoSEQ multiplex PCR, while the TCRdb copy is restricted to in-frame clones and leaves out a portion. The sample records 83,000 or so clones, about 93% being singletons. The material was peripheral blood, obtained after pregnancy. Receptors originate from a female donor in good health, enrolled as a control in a pregnancy study.

The CDR3 here is CASSLSSGGGTEAFF. The DNA of the CDR3 is TGTGCCAGCAGCTTATCTTCGGGGGGCGGAACTGAAGCTTTCTTT. V gene TRBV7-6 combines with J gene TRBJ1-1; perhaps TRBD1 as D (6 bases). Germline CDR1 SGHVS, CDR2 FNYEAQ. This CDR3 is 15 amino acids long. Trimming stripped 2 bases from V and 5 bases from J, with 15 bases between.

J is TRBJ1-4 and V is TRBV5-1; 9 bases align to TRBD1. The CDR3 runs to 15 residues. Germline CDR1 SGHRS, CDR2 YFSETQ. After removal of 2 bases from V and 8 bases from J, the junction contained 7 bases not matched to a gene. Here the CDR3 DNA reads TGCGCCAGCAGCTTTACAGGGGGCAGCGGAGAAAAACTGTTTTTT. Protein sequence: CASSFTGGSGEKLFF.

V usage is TRBV25-1 and J usage is TRBJ2-2; 7 positions match TRBD1. The germline gives CDR1 MGHDK, CDR2 SYGVNS. The V gene end was trimmed by 3 bases and the J gene end by 0 bases; junction bases not matched to a gene: 4. The CDR3 has 16 residues. The CDR3 nucleotides are TGTGCCAGCAGTGATTGGGGGACAGCGAACACCGGGGAGCTGTTTTTT. Its protein is CASSDWGTANTGELFF.

This clone has only one observation. The V and J genes are TRBV28 and TRBJ2-3; perhaps TRBD1 as D (6 bases). V was trimmed by 4 bases and J by 1 base, leaving 9 bases between them. The CDR3 is made up of 14 amino acids. Germline lookup yields CDR1 MDHEN and CDR2 SYDVKM. CDR3 protein: CASSSGQGTDTQYF. DNA for the CDR3: TGTGCCAGCAGTTCGGGACAAGGCACAGATACGCAGTATTTT.

The CDR3 DNA follows: TGTGCCAGCAGCTTACGACTAGCGGGAGCCCTTAATGTAGATGAGCAGTTCTTC. This translates into CASSLRLAGALNVDEQFF. The chain combines TRBV5-6 with TRBJ2-1, with TRBD2 matching 12 bases. The CDR3 is 18 amino acids. Per germline, CDR1 SGHDT and CDR2 YYEEEE. Trimming at V came to 2 bases and at J to 8 bases, leaving 14 bases not matched to a gene.

The chain employs TRBV7-8 and TRBJ2-1; no reliable D call. The CDR3 length is 17 residues. Germline V lookup: CDR1 SGHVS, CDR2 FQNEAQ. V was pared by 5 bases and J by 0 bases, with 17 bases between. The CDR3 loop is CASSPVPARSSYNEQFF. In DNA form, the CDR3 reads TGTGCCAGCAGCCCCGTGCCCGCAAGGAGCTCCTACAATGAGCAGTTCTTC.

The V gene is TRBV4-1, the J gene TRBJ1-5; 7 bases align to TRBD1. CDR3 size: 21 residues. The V gene's germline CDR1 is MGHRA and CDR2 YSYEKL. V shed 0 bases and J 0 bases; nucleotides not matched to a gene: 17. CDR3 protein: CASSQDVRTGIILSSNQPQHF. The CDR3, as DNA: TGCGCCAGCAGCCAAGATGTGCGGACAGGAATAATCTTGAGTAGCAATCAGCCCCAGCATTTT.

This clone was seen once. The chain uses TRBV4-1 and TRBJ2-7; a possible D gene is TRBD1 (6 bases). V lost 0 bases, J lost 6 bases, and 21 bases lay in between. CDR3 size: 17 residues. The germline V gene has CDR1 MGHRA and CDR2 YSYEKL. The CDR3 DNA is TGCGCCAGCAGCCAAGAGCCTACTACAGGGTCGGTACGCGAGCAGTACTTC. This translates into CASSQEPTTGSVREQYF.

This chain links TRBV30 with TRBJ1-2; maybe TRBD1 (6 bases). Looked up from germline, CDR1 is GTSNPN and CDR2 is SVGIG (reference sequence). CDR3 length: 14 residues. Between the trimmed V and J ends, which lost 1 base and 3 bases, there was a span of 12 bases. The CDR3 loop reads CAWSGPGVDYGYTF. The CDR3 DNA reads TGTGCCTGGAGTGGGCCAGGGGTGGACTATGGCTACACCTTC.

This clone was counted once. The chain carries TRBV20-1 and TRBJ1-4; D call uncertain. The germline V gene encodes CDR1 DFQATT and CDR2 SNEGSKA (reference sequence). The CDR3 runs to 11 residues. V lost 7 bases to trimming and J lost 4 bases, with 7 bases between them. CDR3 sequence (DNA): TGCAGTGTGCAGTATAATGAAAAACTGTTTTTT. Translation gives CSVQYNEKLFF.

The chain carries TRBV2 and TRBJ1-1, with D possibly TRBD1 on 5 matching bases. V was shortened by 9 bases and J by 1 base, with 9 bases between the two germline ends. Germline V gives CDR1 SNHLY, CDR2 FYNNEI. The CDR3 loop spans 12 amino acids. The CDR3 loop is CAREQANTEAFF. CDR3 coding DNA: TGTGCCAGGGAACAGGCGAACACTGAAGCTTTCTTT.

In this sample, this clone turned up once. V and J are TRBV6-5 and TRBJ1-5, with D unresolved. Germline CDR1 reads MNHEY; CDR2 reads SVGAGI. V was pared by 0 bases and J by 5 bases, with 11 bases between. The CDR3 consists of 15 residues. CDR3: CASSYSGGEDQPQHF. The CDR3 DNA reads as TGTGCCAGCAGTTACTCGGGCGGGGAGGATCAGCCCCAGCATTTT.

The genes are TRBV29-1 and TRBJ2-7, with TRBD1 matching over 7 bases. Germline CDR1 is SQVTM and CDR2 is ANQGSEA. This CDR3 region has 12 residues. After removal of 2 bases from V and 5 bases from J, the junction contained 3 bases not matched to a gene. CDR3 coding DNA: TGCAGCGTTGAAAAGGGGGCCCACGAGCAGTACTTC. This sequence encodes CSVEKGAHEQYF.

The J gene is TRBJ1-3, the V gene TRBV18; D not certain. The V gene's germline CDR1 is KGHSH and CDR2 LQKENI. V was shortened by 3 bases and J by 0 bases, with 12 bases between the two germline ends. This CDR3 has 16 amino acids. The CDR3 DNA follows: TGTGCCAGCTCACCGAACAGCCACGGCTCTGGAAACACCATATATTTT. It is translated as CASSPNSHGSGNTIYF.

The V and J genes are TRBV2 and TRBJ2-1; 9 bases agree with TRBD1. The CDR3 extends over 16 amino acids. Germline V gene lookup returns CDR1 SNHLY and CDR2 FYNNEI. Unmatched junction bases numbered 13, after V lost 8 bases and J lost 5 bases. CDR3 protein: CASGGQGNTIHNEQFF. CDR3 coding DNA: TGTGCCAGCGGGGGACAGGGAAATACAATCCACAATGAGCAGTTCTTC.